This TCR beta chain was documented in a study of T cells in localized non-small cell lung cancer (dated by TCRdb to the early 2020s). Regarding the research as a whole: T cell repertoires of 236 early-stage NSCLC patients were analyzed, with tumors being compared against uninvolved tumor-adjacent lungs. The cohort consisted of roughly 240 treatment-naive NSCLC patients whose localized lung tumors had been resected. Of the NSCLC patients, about 130 were male and approximately 99 were female, and the mean age was about 69 years.

Comment on this clone: Its cognate antigen has yet to be identified. One base away there is no much larger clone; base qualities are not given.

At diagnosis, tumor, uninvolved tumor-adjacent lung and peripheral blood were collected and then preserved as a mix of FFPE and fresh-frozen material. For TCR repertoire profiling, blood samples were analyzed as peripheral blood mononuclear cells. The immunoSEQ Assay was used to sequence TCR beta CDR3 regions from DNA. From the authors' description of their analysis: To compute T cell density, TCR beta template counts were normalized to usable DNA, which was estimated by amplifying housekeeping genes. Richness was estimated with the preseqR package, extrapolating to 400,000 templates for PBMC samples and 120,000 templates for tissue samples. Clonality was calculated as one minus Pielou's evenness. Differential abundance testing on productive amino-acid clonotypes, with a minimum total count of 5 and an alpha of 0.1, was used to identify tissue-enriched TCRs. Repertoire overlap between compartments was quantified with the Jaccard Index and Morisita Overlap Index. GLIPH grouped TCR beta CDR3s together with public tetramer-defined viral CDR3s, and a viral motif had to include at least three viral sequences and show V-gene enrichment. TCRdb holds this immuneACCESS table with in-frame rearrangements only. Some clones are missing; in checked studies, unresolved V genes explain under half, and the rest has no known cause. V, J and clone size are taken as reported in that table, and D and trimming were inferred from the DNA itself. The sample contains approximately 15,000 clones, 85% to 90% of them found a single time. The ten largest account for 24% of the sample.

From cysteine to phenylalanine, the CDR3 is 15 amino acids long. Just the 45-base CDR3 DNA is kept, in frame starting at base 1. Trimming at the junction amounts to 3 bases on V and 1 base on J, and the germline ends lie 13 bases apart. The germline V gene sets CDR1 to SGHRS and CDR2 to YFSETQ. The paper's findings and limits, for the study overall: A median of roughly 56 of the top 100 tumor clones were detected in paired uninvolved adjacent lung, and around 30 of these tumor clones were also found among the top 100 clones of the paired uninvolved adjacent lung. Uninvolved tumor-adjacent lung showed the highest T cell clonality, higher than tumor, which suggests more focused antigenic responses in the uninvolved tumor-adjacent lung. Because of the exploratory design, TCR variables were selected using unadjusted p-values without false-discovery rate correction. Longer overall survival was associated with higher blood T cell density, whereas shorter survival was associated with higher adjacent-lung clonality. Multi-region tumor sequencing was not performed, so intratumor heterogeneity could not be excluded.

This sequence was found in a female donor older than 55 with stage I squamous cell lung carcinoma. The chain was built from TRBV5-1 and TRBJ1-1; TRBD1 could be the D gene, as 5 bases match. The sequenced sample was peripheral blood, obtained before any cancer treatment. The nucleotide sequence is given as TGCGCCAGCAGCTCCCTGGGGGGGGAGAACACTGAAGCTTTCTTT. It encodes CASSSLGGENTEAFF.